This T cell receptor (beta chain) appears in the sequencing data of a study of shared clonotypes between healthy human individuals. All donors were healthy HIV-negative adults lacking recent acute infections or vaccinations. This CDR3 has 12 amino acids. Trimming removed 5 bases at V and 8 bases at J, with 9 bases between. The V gene's germline CDR1 is LNHDA and CDR2 SQIVND (reference sequence). The repertoire was sequenced with immunoSEQ multiplex PCR; TCRdb's copy has only in-frame clones and lacks some. The sample holds a few million clones, 90% to 95% seen once. The chain couples TRBV19 to TRBJ1-4; no clear D gene. Sequencing was done on a sample of naive CD4+ T cells sorted from blood. Subset: CD45RA+ positively selected. The TCR sequence derives from a man between 18 and 35 years old in good health. CDR3 sequence reads: CASSGSREKLFF. CDR3 coding DNA: TGTGCCAGTAGTGGAAGTCGCGAAAAACTGTTTTTT.